This T cell receptor (beta chain) was captured in a study of T cell responses to AZD1222 COVID-19 vaccine. Study-wide results and limits: White British ancestry dominated among donors, who included more females, and clonal diversity was possibly underestimated. In the spike-specific TCR repertoire, nearly half reportedly target unmutated variant regions.

Only in-frame clones appear in the TCRdb table, and some are missing; sequencing was by immunoSEQ multiplex PCR. The sample includes fewer than 300,000 clones, over 90% of them seen just once. Germline V gene lookup returns CDR1 LNHDA and CDR2 SQIVND (reference sequence). The CDR3 runs 15 residues. Trimming pared 5 bases from V and 6 bases from J, leaving 16 bases between. As concerns this clone: Antigen specificity is unknown.

The receptor was derived from an adult in good health. Sequenced material: peripheral blood, taken on day 0 of AZD1222 vaccination. This chain links TRBV19 with TRBJ2-2; D may be TRBD1 or TRBD2 (7 bases each). In DNA form, the CDR3 reads TGTGCCAGTAGTTTCTCAGGGGGGGCCGCCGGGGAGCTGTTTTTT. Translated, it gives CASSFSGGAAGELFF.